Presented here are 10 T cell receptor beta chains from one specimen sequenced in a study of T cells after posttransplantation cyclophosphamide. A marrow graft followed busulfan-fludarabine conditioning, with cyclophosphamide on days +3 and +4. Sequenced by immunoSEQ multiplex PCR; TCRdb stores in-frame clones only, minus some. Of 17,000 or so clones detected, roughly 73% appear once; the ten largest clones hold under 35%. The sequenced sample was CD8+ T cells sorted from PBMCs, obtained around 2,000 days after a stem cell transplant with posttransplant cyclophosphamide. The receptors come from a female patient between 35 and 55 years old who received an allogeneic stem cell transplant from a related donor, was CMV-positive, and had no GVHD. Among the T cells, some may be from the graft donor.

This sequence joins TRBV6-6 and TRBJ2-1; D is undetermined. Trimming shortened V by 0 bases and J by 3 bases, and 6 bases separated the two germline ends. The CDR3 extends over 14 amino acids. Germline V gene data show CDR1 as MNHNY and CDR2 as SVGAGI (reference sequence). The CDR3 spells CASSYSNNYNEQFF. Here the CDR3 DNA reads TGTGCCAGCAGTTACTCGAACAACTACAATGAGCAGTTCTTC.

The genes are TRBV5-4 and TRBJ2-4, with TRBD1 matching 7 bases. Germline CDR1 reads SGHNT; CDR2 reads YYREEE (reference sequence). V shed 4 bases, J shed 5 bases, and the junction held 9 bases outside the gene matches. The CDR3 contains 15 residues. The CDR3 bases are TGTGCCAGCAGCCAGGACAGGACCGTACAAAACATTCAGTACTTC. The encoded protein is CASSQDRTVQNIQYF.

This clone was observed once. This rearrangement joins TRBV7-6 to TRBJ2-6; TRBD2 aligns across 10 bases. J gave up 4 bases and V 4 bases, and 10 bases lay outside the gene matches. This CDR3 has 18 residues. Germline loops: CDR1 SGHVS, CDR2 FNYEAQ. The CDR3 is CASSSLAGAPSGANVLTF. The CDR3 coding sequence is TGTGCCAGCAGCTCTCTAGCGGGGGCCCCCTCGGGGGCCAACGTCCTGACTTTC. The complete variable domain, with remaining parts taken from reference TRBV7-6 and TRBJ2-6, reads GAGVSQSPRYKVTKRGQDVALRCDPISGHVSLYWYRQALGQGPEFLTYFNYEAQQDKSGLPNDRFSAERPEGSISTLTIQRTEQRDSAMYRCASSSLAGAPSGANVLTFGAGSRLTVL.

This clone appeared once. This chain uses TRBV7-6 with TRBJ2-7, with D possibly being TRBD1 (6 bases). Trimming took 2 bases from V and 0 from J, leaving 8 bases between them. Germline V CDR1 and CDR2: SGHVS, FNYEAQ. This CDR3 has 14 amino acids. CDR3 sequence (DNA): TGTGCCAGCAGCTTACAGGGGAGCTCCTACGAGCAGTACTTC. Amino acids: CASSLQGSSYEQYF.

This chain links TRBV5-6 with TRBJ2-7; 10 bases fit TRBD2. The CDR3 spans 15 residues. CDR1 is SGHDT, CDR2 YYEEEE, per germline. After removal of 7 bases from V and 3 bases from J, the junction contained 10 bases not matched to a gene. CDR3 sequence (DNA): TGTGCCAGCGGGGAGCGGGGGGGATCTTTCTACGAGCAGTACTTC. Translation: CASGERGGSFYEQYF.

V gene TRBV4-1 combines with J gene TRBJ2-7; perhaps TRBD1 as D (7 bases). The V end lost 5 bases, the J end lost 0 bases, and 14 bases lay between the germline ends. Germline V gene sequence: CDR1 MGHRA, CDR2 YSYEKL. The CDR3 covers 15 residues. The CDR3 protein is CASSASGDSSYEQYF. The CDR3 DNA reads TGCGCCAGCAGCGCCTCGGGGGACAGCTCCTACGAGCAGTACTTC.

The chain has TRBV29-1 and TRBJ2-5; TRBD2 aligns across 11 bases. Germline trimming cut 6 bases from V and 3 bases from J; bases unmatched to any gene: 6. The V gene's germline CDR1 is SQVTM and CDR2 ANQGSEA. The CDR3 loop spans 14 amino acids. CDR3 protein: CSVNGLAGEETQYF. The CDR3 DNA reads as TGCAGCGTGAACGGACTAGCGGGTGAAGAGACCCAGTACTTC.

In its sample, this clone was seen a few times. This chain connects TRBV28 to TRBJ1-2; 7 positions agree with TRBD1. The CDR3 is made up of 14 amino acids. The germline CDR1 and CDR2 sequences are MDHEN and SYDVKM. V was pared by 7 bases and J by 2 bases, with 7 bases of the junction left unmatched. The CDR3 region has the DNA TGTGCCAGCAATCCCGGGACAGCCAACTATGGCTACACCTTC. Amino acids: CASNPGTANYGYTF.

J is TRBJ1-2 and V is TRBV10-3, with 9 positions matching TRBD1. V was pared by 0 bases and J by 4 bases, with 9 bases of the junction left unmatched. Per germline, CDR1 ENHRY and CDR2 SYGVKD. CDR3 length equals 17 residues. CDR3: CAISESWDREVFYGYTF. The CDR3 region has the DNA TGTGCCATCAGTGAGTCCTGGGACAGGGAAGTTTTCTATGGCTACACCTTC.

This rearrangement joins TRBV29-1 to TRBJ2-2; D remains unclear. The CDR3 has 16 amino acids. Per the germline V gene, CDR1 is SQVTM and CDR2 is ANQGSEA. With 1 base removed from V and 3 bases from J, the gap between germline ends came to 15 bases. This CDR3 is CSVEGKSPDDTGELFF. DNA for the CDR3: TGCAGCGTTGAAGGCAAGAGCCCTGATGACACCGGGGAGCTGTTTTTT.